This TCR beta chain was recorded in a study of memory CD4+ T cells and cytomegalovirus serostatus. At the level of the study: Of the healthy Belgian adults, several were CMV seropositive and about two dozen seronegative. Study outcomes and limitations: Median bootstrapped AUC for CMV status was around 0.95 originally, around 0.91 US-trained. Suggested: most of the CMV-linked TCR signature lies in CD4+ memory cells.

Germline loops: CDR1 SGHNT, CDR2 YYREEE (reference sequence). The CDR3 runs to 13 residues. After removal of 1 base from V and 9 bases from J, the junction contained 3 bases not matched to a gene. Data came from immunoSEQ multiplex PCR; TCRdb stores just in-frame clones and leaves some out. Of some 54,000 clones listed, about three quarters were seen once; the top ten hold around 1.3%. The sort gate was single viable CD3+CD4+CD8-CD45RO+ cells for memory CD4+ T cells. Details on this clone: Its specificity is unknown.

The V call is TRBV5-4, the J call TRBJ2-1; 8 positions agree with TRBD2. The sequenced sample consisted of memory CD4+ T cells from blood. The sequence derives from an adult in good health and CMV-seropositive. In nucleotides, the CDR3 is TGTGCCAGCAGCTTGAGCGGGGGTGGTGAGCAGTTCTTC. It translates to CASSLSGGGEQFF.